The 2 T cell receptor beta chains below come from one sample, sequenced in a study of OX40 agonist ivuxolimab in advanced cancers. The repertoire was sequenced with immunoSEQ multiplex PCR; TCRdb's copy has only in-frame clones and lacks some. Here the sample spans tens of thousands of clones, roughly 86% being singletons. Specimen: CD4+ or CD8+ T cells sorted from blood, collected in a trial of the OX40 agonist ivuxolimab. The receptors here all came from an adult with an advanced solid tumor such as melanoma, head and neck, liver or kidney cancer.

The chain employs TRBV28 and TRBJ2-3; D remains unclear. V was clipped by 3 bases and J by 0 bases, with 13 bases between them. The CDR3 totals 16 residues. Looked up from germline, CDR1 is MDHEN and CDR2 is SYDVKM. CDR3 DNA: TGTGCCAGCAGTTTGCTGGTTAGGTCAAGCACAGATACGCAGTATTTT. Translating gives CASSLLVRSSTDTQYF. The full variable domain, completed using reference TRBV28 and TRBJ2-3, is DVKVTQSSRYLVKRTGEKVFLECVQDMDHENMFWYRQDPGLGLRLIYFSYDVKMKEKGDIPEGYSVSREKKERFSLILESASTNQTSMYLCASSLLVRSSTDTQYFGPGTRLTVL.

The chain recombines TRBV5-4 with TRBJ1-2; D gene unclear. The CDR3 covers 15 residues. Germline values: CDR1 SGHNT, CDR2 YYREEE (reference sequence). V was shortened by 0 bases and J by 4 bases, with 13 bases between the two germline ends. The CDR3 reads CASSLDREALYGYTF. The CDR3 DNA is TGTGCCAGCAGCTTGGACAGAGAAGCCCTCTATGGCTACACCTTC.